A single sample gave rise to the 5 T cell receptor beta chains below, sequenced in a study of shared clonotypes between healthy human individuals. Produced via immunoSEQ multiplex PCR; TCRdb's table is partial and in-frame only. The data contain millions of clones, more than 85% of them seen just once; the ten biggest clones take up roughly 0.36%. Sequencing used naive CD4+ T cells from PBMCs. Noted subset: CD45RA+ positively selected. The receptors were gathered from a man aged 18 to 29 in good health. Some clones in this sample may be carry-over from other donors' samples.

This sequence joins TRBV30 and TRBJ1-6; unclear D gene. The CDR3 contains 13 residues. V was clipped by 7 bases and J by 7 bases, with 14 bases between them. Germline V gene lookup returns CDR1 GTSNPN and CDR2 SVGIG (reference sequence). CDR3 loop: CAFLRLGNSPLHF. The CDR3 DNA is TGTGCCTTCCTCCGCTTGGGGAATTCACCCCTCCACTTT.

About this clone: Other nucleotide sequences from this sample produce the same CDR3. CDR3 DNA: TGCGCCAGCAGCTTGGGACTAGCGGGCACCGGGGAGCTGTTTTTT. It specifies CASSLGLAGTGELFF. The chain carries TRBV5-1 and TRBJ2-2; TRBD2 matches 10 bases. Germline lookup yields CDR1 SGHRS and CDR2 YFSETQ. CDR3 length equals 15 residues. With 0 bases clipped from V and 4 bases from J, the junction kept 0 bases outside the gene matches. Drawing the rest from reference TRBV5-1 and TRBJ2-2, the complete variable domain is KAGVTQTPRYLIKTRGQQVTLSCSPISGHRSVSWYQQTPGQGLQFLFEYFSETQRNKGNFPGRFSGRQFSNSRSEMNVSTLELGDSALYLCASSLGLAGTGELFFGEGSRLTVL.

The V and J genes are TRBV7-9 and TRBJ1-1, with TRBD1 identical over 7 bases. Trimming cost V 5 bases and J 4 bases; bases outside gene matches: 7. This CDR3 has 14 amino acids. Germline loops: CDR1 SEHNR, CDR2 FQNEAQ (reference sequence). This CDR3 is CASSQQGRGTEAFF. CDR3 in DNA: TGTGCCAGCAGCCAACAGGGGAGAGGCACTGAAGCTTTCTTT.

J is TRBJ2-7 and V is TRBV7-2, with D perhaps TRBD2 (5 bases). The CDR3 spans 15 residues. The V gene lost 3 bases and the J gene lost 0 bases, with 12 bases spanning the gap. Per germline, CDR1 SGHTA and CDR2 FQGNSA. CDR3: CASSFGGWRSYEQYF. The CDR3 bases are TGTGCCAGCAGCTTCGGAGGTTGGCGCTCCTACGAGCAGTACTTC. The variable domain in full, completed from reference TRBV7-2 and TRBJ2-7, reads GAGVSQSPSNKVTEKGKDVELRCDPISGHTALYWYRQSLGQGLEFLIYFQGNSAPDKSGLPSDRFSAERTGGSVSTLTIQRTQQEDSAVYLCASSFGGWRSYEQYFGPGTRLTVT.

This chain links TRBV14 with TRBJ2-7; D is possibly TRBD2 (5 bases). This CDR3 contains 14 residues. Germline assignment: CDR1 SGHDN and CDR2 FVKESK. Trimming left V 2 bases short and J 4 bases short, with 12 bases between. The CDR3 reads CASSQYNRLYEQYF. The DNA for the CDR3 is TGTGCCAGCAGCCAATATAACAGACTATACGAGCAGTACTTC.